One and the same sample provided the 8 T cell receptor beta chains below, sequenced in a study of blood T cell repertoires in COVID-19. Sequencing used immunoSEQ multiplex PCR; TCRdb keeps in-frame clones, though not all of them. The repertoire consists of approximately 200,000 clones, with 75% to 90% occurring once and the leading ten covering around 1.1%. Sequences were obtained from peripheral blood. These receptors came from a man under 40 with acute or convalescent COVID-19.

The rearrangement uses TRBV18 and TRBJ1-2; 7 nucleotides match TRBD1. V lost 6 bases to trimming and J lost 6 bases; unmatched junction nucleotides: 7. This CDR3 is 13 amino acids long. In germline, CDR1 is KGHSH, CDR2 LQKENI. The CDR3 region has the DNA TGTGCCAGCTCGAGGGACAGATGGGATGGCTACACCTTC. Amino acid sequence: CASSRDRWDGYTF.

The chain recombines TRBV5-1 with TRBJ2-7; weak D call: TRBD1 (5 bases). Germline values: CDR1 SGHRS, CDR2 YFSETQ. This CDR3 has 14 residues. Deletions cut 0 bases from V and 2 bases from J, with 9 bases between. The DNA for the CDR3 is TGCGCCAGCAGCTTGGGGGGCGGCCCCTACGAGCAGTACTTC. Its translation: CASSLGGGPYEQYF.

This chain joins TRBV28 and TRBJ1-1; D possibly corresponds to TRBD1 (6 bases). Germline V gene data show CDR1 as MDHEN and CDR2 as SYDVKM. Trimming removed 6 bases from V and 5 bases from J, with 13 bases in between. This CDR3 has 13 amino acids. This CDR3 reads CASRPGDPTEAFF. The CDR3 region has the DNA TGTGCCAGCAGACCAGGGGATCCGACTGAAGCTTTCTTT. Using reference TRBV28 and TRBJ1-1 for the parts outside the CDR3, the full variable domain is DVKVTQSSRYLVKRTGEKVFLECVQDMDHENMFWYRQDPGLGLRLIYFSYDVKMKEKGDIPEGYSVSREKKERFSLILESASTNQTSMYLCASRPGDPTEAFFGQGTRLTVV.

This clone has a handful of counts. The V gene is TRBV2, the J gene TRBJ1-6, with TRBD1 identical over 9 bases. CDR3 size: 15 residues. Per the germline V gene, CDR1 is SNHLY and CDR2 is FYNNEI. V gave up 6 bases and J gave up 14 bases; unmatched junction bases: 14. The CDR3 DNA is TGTGCCAGCAGGCCGGGACAGGGCTCGATTCCAGCCCTCCACTTT. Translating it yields CASRPGQGSIPALHF.

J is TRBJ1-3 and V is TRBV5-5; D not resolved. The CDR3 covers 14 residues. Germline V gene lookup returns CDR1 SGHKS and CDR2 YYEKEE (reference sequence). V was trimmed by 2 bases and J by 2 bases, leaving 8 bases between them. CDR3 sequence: CASSFEVTGNTIYF. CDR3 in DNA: TGTGCCAGCAGCTTTGAGGTGACTGGAAACACCATATATTTT.

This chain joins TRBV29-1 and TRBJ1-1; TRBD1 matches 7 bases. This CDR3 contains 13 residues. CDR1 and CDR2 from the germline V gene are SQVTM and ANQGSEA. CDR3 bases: TGCAGTACAAAACAGGGGTCGAACACTGAAGCTTTCTTT. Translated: CSTKQGSNTEAFF.

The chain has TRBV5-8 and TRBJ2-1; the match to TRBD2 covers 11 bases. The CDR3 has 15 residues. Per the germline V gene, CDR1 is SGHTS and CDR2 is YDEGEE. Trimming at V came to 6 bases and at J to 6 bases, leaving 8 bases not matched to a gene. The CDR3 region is CASTRGTSGSNEQFF. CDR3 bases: TGTGCCAGCACCAGGGGAACTAGCGGGAGCAATGAGCAGTTCTTC.

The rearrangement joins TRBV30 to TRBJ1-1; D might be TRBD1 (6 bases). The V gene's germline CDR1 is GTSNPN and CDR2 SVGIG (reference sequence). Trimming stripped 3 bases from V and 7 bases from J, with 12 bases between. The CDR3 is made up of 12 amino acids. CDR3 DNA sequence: TGTGCCTGGAGACCGGACAGATTTGAAGCTTTCTTT. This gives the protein CAWRPDRFEAFF.